What follows describes a single TCR beta chain. The antigen it binds to is not known. No much larger clone exists at a distance of one base, and base qualities are not known. The data stem from a study of cytotoxic CD8 clonotypes in ibrutinib-treated CLL (dated by TCRdb to about 2021). For the study in its entirety: The cohort included some 14 treatment-naive and approximately eleven relapsed/refractory patients; some 18 were IGHV unmutated. Partial responses were observed in 24 patients and complete responses in 2; after a median follow-up of roughly 72 months, remission was maintained in around 14 patients and progression was observed in approximately twelve. Response samples were obtained after a median of around eleven months of treatment, with a range of about 6 to 36 months. Samples averaged about 260,000 productive templates and approximately 100,000 productive rearrangements. Of the approximately 94 people in the trial, about two dozen had longitudinal samples available. Cryopreserved peripheral blood mononuclear cells were obtained before treatment, at response, and at either sustained remission or disease progression. Every remission and progressive disease sample was obtained while ibrutinib was still being received by the patients.

On a MiSeq, deep resolution sequencing aimed for a depth between 1 in 1 million and 1 in 200,000 T cells, with each clonotype covered 10x on average. TCR beta libraries were generated with the immunoSEQ hsTCRB Kit. Turning to the authors' computational methods: ImmunoSEQ Data Assistant and ImmunoSEQ Analyzer were used for data analysis, and V, D and J genes were assigned according to IMGT definitions. Clonality, which ranges from 0 to 1, was calculated as one minus the normalized Shannon entropy of productive rearrangement frequencies. Only overrepresented clonotypes making up at least 0.05% of each patient's repertoire were included in the public clonotype analysis. Thirteen age-matched healthy donor repertoires from immuneACCESS served as clonality controls. The source is immuneACCESS, and TCRdb retained only in-frame sequences with V and J called. Part of the clones is not carried over; for the studies checked, unresolved V genes explain less than half of this, and the remainder is unexplained. V and J calls and clone size are copied from that table; D and trimming were computed from the DNA. The sample table shows 150,000 to 200,000 clones, and roughly four fifths are seen once. 3.5% to 5.5% of the sample comes from the top ten.

What the authors observed across the whole study: Baseline clonality exceeded that of age-matched healthy donors and correlated strongly with circulating CD8+ T-cell counts. Sampling times were not matched between sustained-remission and progressing patients, and lymph node repertoires were not studied. An increase in clonality was observed at ibrutinib response, with clonality remaining stable during sustained remission and falling back toward baseline at progression. Public clonotypes were rare and either shrank or stayed stable during treatment, and the rise in clonality at ibrutinib response reflected expansion of private clonotypes.

V and J are truncated by 7 bases and 7 bases respectively, leaving an intervening sequence of 23 bases. Spanning cysteine to phenylalanine, the CDR3 consists of 15 amino acids. Only the CDR3 part of the read is kept: 45 bases, read in frame from the first base. The germline V gene (reference sequence) sets CDR1 to MNHEY and CDR2 to SMNVEV. In light of the paper, this sample's time point label describes: approximately 25 months on ibrutinib. For TCR beta library preparation, about 2.2 micrograms of genomic DNA were extracted from the cryopreserved PBMCs. Longitudinal blood samples from CLL patients on ibrutinib monotherapy were analyzed using high-throughput TCR beta sequencing. Patients were enrolled in a phase 2 open-label single-center ibrutinib monotherapy trial.

This clonotype was sampled from a human donor with chronic lymphocytic leukemia. Sample: PBMCs, taken after 24 months of ibrutinib treatment. This sequence uses TRBV27 and TRBJ2-7; the D region possibly corresponds to TRBD1 (6 bases align). CDR3 protein: CASIITAGTRGEQYF. The sequenced DNA is TGTGCCAGCATTATTACAGCCGGGACAAGAGGGGAGCAGTACTTC.